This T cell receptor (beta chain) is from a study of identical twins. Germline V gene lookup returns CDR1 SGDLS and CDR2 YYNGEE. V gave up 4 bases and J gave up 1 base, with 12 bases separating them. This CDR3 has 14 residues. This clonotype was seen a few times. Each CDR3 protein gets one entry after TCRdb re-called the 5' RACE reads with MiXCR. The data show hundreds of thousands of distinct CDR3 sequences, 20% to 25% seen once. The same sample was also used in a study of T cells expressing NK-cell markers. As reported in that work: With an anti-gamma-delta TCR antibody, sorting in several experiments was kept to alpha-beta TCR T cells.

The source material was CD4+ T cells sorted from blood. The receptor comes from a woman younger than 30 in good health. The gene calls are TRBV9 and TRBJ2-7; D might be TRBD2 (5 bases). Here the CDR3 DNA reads TGTGCCAGCAGCCGCTCGGGGATGTCCTACGAGCAGTACTTC. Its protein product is CASSRSGMSYEQYF.